This T cell receptor (beta chain) was captured by sequencing in a study of cytomegalovirus exposure and HLA in healthy donors. Study-level findings and limits: TCR beta V segments were, for the most part, productive about 90% or about 30% of the time in an earlier analysis.

This clone has only one observation. What it binds is not known. Primers for the PCR totalled 60 Vbeta and 13 Jbeta. The table came from immunoSEQ multiplex PCR; TCRdb's copy has only in-frame clones and leaves some out. Counted here are under 95,000 clones, roughly 70% occurring once; the ten biggest clones make up 9% to 13%. Trimming took off 0 bases at V and 0 bases at J, with 10 bases between the two ends. The germline CDR1 and CDR2 sequences are WNHNN and SYGVQD (reference sequence). The CDR3 spans 16 residues. This receptor was taken from a woman aged 40 to 50 in good health and CMV-seropositive. The sequenced material came from PBMCs. The chain carries TRBV10-1 and TRBJ2-3; D remains ambiguous. CDR3 bases: TGCGCCAGCAGTGAGTCTCGACAACGGAGCACAGATACGCAGTATTTT. Its translation: CASSESRQRSTDTQYF.